The next 3 T cell receptor beta chains were all read from a single sample in a study of blood T cell repertoires in COVID-19. Here immunoSEQ multiplex PCR was the method, and the copy in TCRdb shows in-frame clones only, minus some. The data hold approximately 61,000 clones, with 70% to 90% observed a single time. The sequenced sample consisted of peripheral blood. Receptor source: a man in his 70s with acute or convalescent COVID-19.

J is TRBJ1-2 and V is TRBV27, with TRBD1 matching over 8 bases. Germline V lookup: CDR1 MNHEY, CDR2 SMNVEV (reference sequence). CDR3 length: 16 residues. The junction had 16 bases not matched to a gene; V was cut back by 6 bases and J by 7 bases. CDR3 residues: CASRFSGGSLSGGYTF. Written as DNA, the CDR3 is TGTGCCAGCAGATTTTCAGGGGGCTCGTTATCGGGTGGCTACACCTTC.

V and J are TRBV7-8 and TRBJ2-3; 10 nucleotides match TRBD2. The CDR3 sequence is 17 residues long. The J segment lost 1 base and the V segment lost 1 base, leaving 5 bases of the junction unmatched. Germline V CDR1 and CDR2: SGHVS, FQNEAQ. The DNA for the CDR3 is TGTGCCAGCAGCTTAGGGGGCCTAGCGGGGGGCACAGATACGCAGTATTTT. Translating it yields CASSLGGLAGGTDTQYF.

CDR3 bases: TGTGCCAGCAGTTCTCGCGGGGGCCAAGAGACCCAGTACTTC. It codes for CASSSRGGQETQYF. The chain links TRBV6-2 or TRBV6-3 to TRBJ2-5; 7 bases fit TRBD2. V dropped 4 bases and J dropped 1; count of bases not matched to a gene: 3. Germline CDR1 is MNHEY and CDR2 is SVGEGT. The CDR3 runs 14 residues.